This T cell receptor (beta chain) was identified during a study of T-cell memory formation after mild COVID-19 (dated by TCRdb to the early 2020s). In terms of the full investigation: TCR sequence clusters from the two donors were found to be largely donor specific. Two young, previously healthy adult volunteers, one female and one male, were included in the cohort. Longitudinal TCRalpha and TCRbeta repertoire sequencing tracked T-cell clones expanding and contracting after mild COVID-19 in a couple of donors.

CDR1 is given as SGHDN and CDR2 as FVKESK, both from the germline V gene. The germline ends are 15 bases apart after V is trimmed by 0 bases and J by 9 bases. Reading from cysteine to phenylalanine, the CDR3 counts 15 amino acids. CDR3 DNA is the only sequence kept; it has 45 bases, read in frame from the first base. This clonotype was counted many times. Its recognized antigen is unknown. No per-base quality is available; no much larger clone lies one base away. The investigation overall reported the following: SARS-CoV-2 specificity of the second-wave clones peaking on day 37 was not confirmed. Contracting CD4+ clones turned up mainly in the CM and EM memory subsets, whereas EMRA was where CD8+ clones were enriched. Balanced CD4/CD8 phenotypes were observed for clones contracting from day 15 to 85, whereas a bias towards CD4+ was observed for a second wave of clones expanding from day 15 to 37. Some responding clones were detected in pre-infection memory, which suggested that pre-existing cross-reactive memory T cells had joined the SARS-CoV-2 response. The study included only a couple of mild cases, and larger cohorts that include severe cases with pre-infection samples were judged to be necessary.

PBMCs were isolated by Ficoll-Paque density gradient centrifugation. TCRdb shows the sequencer as Illumina NovaSeq 6000. TCRalpha and TCRbeta cDNA libraries were constructed by 5'RACE with constant-segment primers, with sample barcodes and unique molecular identifiers being introduced. RNA was extracted from every sample with Trizol reagent. The libraries were amplified in two PCR steps, and the second step added a second sample barcode and Illumina TruSeq adapters. Sequencing of the libraries was done on an Illumina NovaSeq, producing 2 x 150 bp paired-end reads. As for how the authors treated the data: The reads were demultiplexed and collapsed into UMI-guided consensus sequences using migec v1.2.7. Using mixcr v2.1.11, UMI consensuses were aligned to TRA and TRB V and J templates and then assembled into clonotypes. Clonotypes were classified as expanded or contracted when called significant by both edgeR and NoisET, with noise models trained on biological replicates. For edgeR calls, the cutoffs were a false discovery rate-adjusted p below 0.01 and a log2 fold-change threshold of 1. As an exploratory analysis of dynamics, max-normalized trajectories of the 1000 most abundant clonotypes were examined with PCA combined with hierarchical clustering. Separately sequenced CD4+ and CD8+ repertoires were used to assign the CD4 or CD8 phenotype of responding clones. TCRdb reran the public reads through fastp at Q25 and MiXCR, keeping productive beta chains. All rows with the same CDR3 protein become a single entry with the most common DNA and genes. The V and J calls come from TCRdb's annotation, not from the publication. Present in this sample are some 490,000 distinct CDR3 sequences, roughly 20% of which were seen just once. The ten most abundant clones make up 9% to 15% of the sample.

The receptor was isolated from an adult woman who had mild COVID-19 (a few samples of this study predate the infection). The sample titles of this study are shuffled in the database, so cell type and time point are left out; the donor was told from shared clones. Recombination linked TRBV14 to TRBJ2-1, with the D segment identity uncertain. Sequencing was performed on PBMCs or a T cell subset sorted from them (not recorded which). The CDR3 protein: CASSQDPGTLGEQFF. The DNA sequence is given as TGTGCCAGCAGCCAAGATCCGGGCACATTGGGTGAGCAGTTCTTC.